This T cell receptor beta chain appears in the sequencing data of a study of identical twins. Findings and limits, study-wide: Potential partial confounding of zero-insertion analyses by invariant MAIT and iNKT cells was noted. The same donors were not followed; conclusions instead depended on cross-sectional statistical analysis. Insertions were reduced in abundant cord blood beta clonotypes but not in memory repertoires.

In every case, the donor was a healthy Caucasian. This clonotype was detected ten times or more. Its target is unknown. TCRdb redid the calling of the 5' RACE reads with MiXCR, one entry per CDR3 protein. The profile covers hundreds of thousands of distinct CDR3 sequences, with 7% to 7.5% appearing a single time and about 1.5% taken by the ten largest. The germline V and J ends were trimmed by 0 bases and 5 bases, with 10 bases remaining between them. The CDR3 runs to 14 residues. The germline CDR1 and CDR2 sequences are LGHDT and YNNKEL (reference sequence). The sample also formed part of further work on yellow fever vaccine responses in identical twins.

Material: PBMCs. The TCR was taken from a woman aged 18-29 years in good health. The gene calls are TRBV3-1 and TRBJ1-1; D unclear. Here the CDR3 reads CASSQDRVSTEAFF. CDR3 in DNA: TGTGCCAGCAGCCAAGATCGGGTCTCGACTGAAGCTTTCTTT.